A single sample gave rise to the 21 T cell receptor beta chains below, sequenced in a study of T cell repertoires in cytomegalovirus infection. TCRdb ran MiXCR on the reads and lists one entry per CDR3 protein. The sample has around 210,000 distinct CDR3 sequences, approximately 6.7% seen once; the top ten hold about 6.3%. Material for sequencing was PBMCs. These TCRs come from a human donor in good health (CMV status not recorded). Some clones in this sample may be carry-over from other donors' samples.

This clonotype was found many times. The chain employs TRBV28 and TRBJ2-2; D unresolved. CDR1 MDHEN and CDR2 SYDVKM come from the germline V gene. The V gene lost 6 bases and the J gene lost 3 bases, with 17 bases spanning the gap. CDR3 length equals 16 residues. The CDR3 DNA reads TGTGCCAGCAGGGAAGGGCAAGAGAGTTACACCGGGGAGCTGTTTTTT. Translated, it gives CASREGQESYTGELFF.

This clonotype was observed many times. V and J are TRBV15 and TRBJ2-7; D uncertain. Trimming cost V 3 bases and J 5 bases, with 11 bases left between them. In germline, CDR1 is LNHNV, CDR2 YYDKDF (reference sequence). The CDR3 has 13 amino acids. The CDR3 DNA sequence: TGTGCCACCAGCAGCCCGCTTGCTAACGAGCAGTACTTC. As protein: CATSSPLANEQYF.

This clonotype showed up many times. J is TRBJ1-2 and V is TRBV28, with unresolved D. V was clipped by 3 bases and J by 7 bases, with 18 bases between them. From germline, CDR1 is MDHEN and CDR2 SYDVKM. CDR3 size: 15 residues. This CDR3 reads CASSFPELTDSGYTF. CDR3 bases: TGTGCCAGCAGTTTCCCGGAGCTCACGGACTCTGGCTACACCTTC.

Many counts were recorded for this clonotype. The chain employs TRBV7-8 and TRBJ1-6; 7 bases match TRBD1. V lost 4 bases to trimming and J lost 6 bases; unmatched junction nucleotides: 6. Germline CDR1 and CDR2: SGHVS and FQNEAQ. There are 15 residues in the CDR3. As DNA, the CDR3 is TGTGCCAGCAGCTCCGCCGGGACAGCTAATTCACCCCTCCACTTT. Translation: CASSSAGTANSPLHF.

In its sample, this clonotype was seen many times. This chain uses TRBV7-9 with TRBJ2-3; 8 bases map to TRBD1. J was trimmed by 6 bases and V by 3 bases; bases with no gene match: 14. Germline V gives CDR1 SEHNR, CDR2 FQNEAQ (reference sequence). CDR3 length equals 17 residues. CDR3 region: CASSFKSGQGVSDTQYF. The CDR3 DNA reads as TGTGCCAGCAGCTTTAAATCCGGACAGGGAGTATCGGATACGCAGTATTTT.

The table lists this clonotype with many counts. The chain combines TRBV6-2 or TRBV6-3 with TRBJ2-7; D could derive from TRBD1 or TRBD2 (5 bases each). The CDR3 covers 15 residues. The germline V and J ends were trimmed by 4 bases and 0 bases, with 13 bases remaining between them. CDR1 and CDR2 from the germline V gene are MNHEY and SVGEGT. The CDR3 sequence is CASSWNRDGSYEQYF. CDR3 nucleotide sequence: TGTGCCAGCAGTTGGAACCGGGACGGCTCCTACGAGCAGTACTTC.

This clonotype was picked up many times. The rearrangement joins TRBV6-6 to TRBJ1-1; D not certain. The V and J ends lost 0 bases and 2 bases respectively, with 10 bases between them. The germline V gene has CDR1 MNHNY and CDR2 SVGAGI (reference sequence). The CDR3 is 15 residues long. CDR3 protein: CASSYSKGLNTEAFF. Here the CDR3 DNA reads TGTGCCAGCAGTTACTCGAAAGGTCTCAACACTGAAGCTTTCTTT.

This clonotype appeared many times. A read error may produce the germline difference seen at one junction end. The V gene is TRBV7-8, the J gene TRBJ2-5, with TRBD1 as a possible D gene (6 bases). The CDR3 has 14 amino acids. Germline values: CDR1 SGHVS, CDR2 FQNEAQ. CDR3: CANSLAGQPGAQYF. The CDR3 coding sequence is TGTGCCAACAGCTTAGCCGGACAGCCTGGGGCCCAGTACTTC.

CDR3 coding DNA: TGTGCCAGCAGCTTACCCGGGACAGGGAGATCACCCCTCCACTTT. It encodes CASSLPGTGRSPLHF. This chain connects TRBV11-3 to TRBJ1-6, with 9 positions matching TRBD1. CDR1 is SGHNT, CDR2 YENEEA, per germline. V gave up 2 bases and J gave up 10 bases; unmatched junction bases: 6. This CDR3 spans 15 amino acids.

The chain combines TRBV20-1 with TRBJ2-7; TRBD1 matches 7 bases. The CDR3 length is 15 residues. V was pared by 0 bases and J by 5 bases, with 10 bases of the junction left unmatched. Germline loops: CDR1 DFQATT, CDR2 SNEGSKA (reference sequence). The CDR3 spells CSARDKTTGDHEQYF. CDR3 nucleotides: TGCAGTGCTAGAGACAAGACAACAGGGGACCACGAGCAGTACTTC.

This clonotype was observed many times. The chain recombines TRBV7-2 with TRBJ2-5; 11 bases match TRBD2. V dropped 2 bases and J dropped 3; count of bases not matched to a gene: 8. CDR1 is SGHTA, CDR2 FQGNSA, per germline. The CDR3 covers 17 residues. The CDR3 is CASSLSSGGGVKETQYF. The CDR3 region has the DNA TGTGCCAGCAGCTTAAGTAGCGGGGGGGGGGTCAAAGAGACCCAGTACTTC.

About this clonotype: This may be a read error, as it is one base from a much larger clone. This chain connects TRBV9 to TRBJ1-4; D perhaps matches TRBD1 (6 bases). The CDR3 runs to 14 residues. Looked up from germline, CDR1 is SGDLS and CDR2 is YYNGEE. Deletions cut 1 base from V and 5 bases from J, with 9 bases between. CDR3 nucleotides: TGTGCCAGCAGCGTAACAGGGACCAATGAAAAACTGTTTTTT. Amino acid sequence: CASSVTGTNEKLFF.

This clonotype came up many times. The chain employs TRBV7-9 and TRBJ2-5, with D tentatively TRBD1 (6 bases). V was pared by 5 bases and J by 4 bases, with 23 bases between. Germline V lookup: CDR1 SEHNR, CDR2 FQNEAQ (reference sequence). The CDR3 extends over 17 amino acids. In DNA form, the CDR3 reads TGTGCCAGCAGCGCAGACCTGGTGGGGGCCCCACCAGAGACCCAGTACTTC. As protein: CASSADLVGAPPETQYF.

This clonotype was recorded many times. V gene TRBV20-1 combines with J gene TRBJ1-2, with 8 positions matching TRBD1. This CDR3 contains 13 residues. With 6 bases clipped from V and 10 bases from J, the junction kept 13 bases outside the gene matches. From germline, CDR1 is DFQATT and CDR2 SNEGSKA (reference sequence). Written as DNA, the CDR3 is TGCAGTGCCCCCACCCTGACAGGGGATGACTACACCTTC. It encodes CSAPTLTGDDYTF.

This clonotype was picked up a small number of times. J is TRBJ2-1 and V is TRBV5-1, with 10 bases identical to TRBD2. The CDR3 runs 15 residues. V lost 0 bases and J lost 8; bases outside the gene matches: 5. The V gene's germline CDR1 is SGHRS and CDR2 YFSETQ. CDR3: CASSLEAGGPYEQFF. CDR3 nucleotides: TGCGCCAGCAGCTTGGAAGCGGGGGGGCCCTATGAGCAGTTCTTC.

This clonotype was picked up many times. The chain combines TRBV7-2 with TRBJ2-3; 13 nucleotides line up with TRBD2. The V gene end was trimmed by 5 bases and the J gene end by 4 bases; junction bases not matched to a gene: 15. Germline V gives CDR1 SGHTA, CDR2 FQGNSA. CDR3 length equals 19 residues. CDR3 nucleotides: TGTGCCAGCAGCCCCACCCTGGGGACTAGCGGGGTTATCGCAGATACGCAGTATTTT. Residues: CASSPTLGTSGVIADTQYF. Filled out from reference TRBV7-2 and TRBJ2-3, the complete variable domain reads GAGVSQSPSNKVTEKGKDVELRCDPISGHTALYWYRQSLGQGLEFLIYFQGNSAPDKSGLPSDRFSAERTGGSVSTLTIQRTQQEDSAVYLCASSPTLGTSGVIADTQYFGPGTRLTVL.

This clonotype has at least ten counts. J is TRBJ1-6 and V is TRBV6-2 or TRBV6-3; no firm D call. The CDR3 contains 15 residues. Germline lookup yields CDR1 MNHEY and CDR2 SVGEGT. The V and J ends lost 4 bases and 7 bases respectively, with 14 bases between them. CDR3 bases: TGTGCCAGCAGTTCCTCCGGGCTGCAGAATTCACCCCTCCACTTT. Its translation: CASSSSGLQNSPLHF.

This clonotype was seen at least ten times. This rearrangement joins TRBV4-3 to TRBJ2-2; 9 bases agree with TRBD1. The germline CDR1 and CDR2 sequences are LGHNA and YSLEER. The CDR3 is 18 residues long. The V gene end was trimmed by 4 bases and the J gene end by 6 bases; junction bases not matched to a gene: 15. Here the CDR3 DNA reads TGCGCCAGCAGCCCGCGCTTAATTGGGACAGGGATCGCCGGGGAGCTGTTTTTT. Its translation: CASSPRLIGTGIAGELFF.

This clonotype was found many times. CDR3 amino acids: CASSLGQLYGYTF. The DNA for the CDR3 is TGTGCCAGCAGCCTCGGACAGCTCTATGGCTACACCTTC. The chain couples TRBV7-2 to TRBJ1-2, with D possibly matching TRBD1 (6 bases). The V and J ends lost 5 bases and 4 bases respectively, with 11 bases between them. The CDR3 extends over 13 amino acids. Germline lookup yields CDR1 SGHTA and CDR2 FQGNSA.

In its sample, this clonotype was seen many times. The chain employs TRBV29-1 and TRBJ1-3; no definite D call. The CDR3 is 10 residues long. The germline V gene encodes CDR1 SQVTM and CDR2 ANQGSEA. The germline V and J ends were trimmed by 7 bases and 6 bases, with 7 bases remaining between them. The CDR3 DNA is TGCAGCGCGGGTGAAAACACCATATATTTT. Encoded protein: CSAGENTIYF.

Details on this clonotype: A much larger clone differs from this one at a single base, so this may be a read error. The rearrangement joins TRBV25-1 to TRBJ1-5; tentative D call: TRBD1 (5 bases). Germline values: CDR1 MGHDK, CDR2 SYGVNS. Trimming left V 4 bases short and J 3 bases short, with 10 bases between. CDR3 length: 14 amino acids. The CDR3 nucleotides are TGTGCCAGCAGTGGATGGGGGGACAATCAGCCCCAGCATTTT. Translation gives CASSGWGDNQPQHF.